The clone carrying this TCR beta chain was seen a few times. Indicated time point: patch test 2, 6 weeks after DPC sensitization. The treatment: therapeutic diphenylcyclopropenone sensitization with weekly scalp DPC. Using its own MiXCR run on the RACE reads, TCRdb lists one record per CDR3 protein. The profile shows tens of thousands of distinct CDR3 sequences, roughly 9.6% of them singletons. Germline-derived CDR1 and CDR2 are SQVTM and ANQGSEA. Trimming removed 4 bases from V and 8 bases from J, with 8 bases in between. CDR3 length: 10 amino acids. This sample was included in a study of human T cells and chemical hapten exposure.

The chain is built from TRBV29-1 and TRBJ1-1; D unclear. The sample in question was whole blood, obtained in connection with sensitization to the hapten diphenylcyclopropenone (DPC). This receptor was obtained from a middle-aged man with alopecia areata. Some clones in this sample may be carry-over from other donors' samples. The CDR3 sequence is CSVAVSEAFF. CDR3 nucleotide sequence: TGCAGCGTTGCAGTTTCAGAAGCTTTCTTT. Looking up the rest from reference TRBV29-1 and TRBJ1-1 gives the full variable domain: SAVISQKPSRDICQRGTSLTIQCQVDSQVTMMFWYRQQPGQSLTLIATANQGSEATYESGFVIDKFPISRPNLTFSTLTVSNMSPEDSSIYLCSVAVSEAFFGQGTRLTVV.